This T cell receptor beta chain was recorded in a study of sequential checkpoint blockade in melanoma. Study in general: First-line arms were nivolumab then ipilimumab, or the reverse, randomized 1:1.

About this clone: No conserved phenylalanine or tryptophan ends this CDR3, so it is likely a read error.

Treatment meaning: randomized to nivolumab then ipilimumab (arm A) or the reverse (arm B). Deletions cut 4 bases from V and 3 bases from J, with 14 bases between. Looked up from germline, CDR1 is SGDLS and CDR2 is YYNGEE. CDR3 length: 14 amino acids. This table comes from immunoSEQ multiplex PCR, and its TCRdb copy is limited to in-frame clones, with some not included. Here the sample spans tens of thousands of clones, 84% being singletons. Sample: CD8+ T cells sorted from blood (inferred from file names), taken from a patient given nivolumab and ipilimumab in sequence. This clonotype was obtained from a human donor with melanoma. This chain joins TRBV9 and TRBJ2-7, with D uncertain. CDR3 protein: CASSPPGSYYEQYL. The CDR3 region has the DNA TGTGCCAGCAGCCCACCCGGGTCCTACTACGAGCAGTACCTC.